Following are 22 T cell receptor beta chains from one sample sequenced in a study of T cells in Graves' hyperthyroidism and ophthalmopathy. The TCR beta CDR3 regions underwent amplification using RNA transcripts as the source. The HTBI primer set served for first-round RT-PCR of the TCR CDR3. TCRdb used MiXCR to reprocess the multiplex PCR reads, holding one entry per CDR3 protein. The data show about 600,000 distinct CDR3 sequences, around 16% seen once. The sequenced material came from blood. The origin of the receptors is a woman aged 40 to 55 with Graves' ophthalmopathy.

This clonotype occurred many times. The chain employs TRBV11-1 and TRBJ2-1; 7 bases are shared with TRBD2. The V segment lost 6 bases and the J segment 7 bases; nucleotides outside the gene matches: 18. CDR3 length: 17 residues. Germline V gene sequence: CDR1 SGHAT, CDR2 FQDESV (reference sequence). CDR3: CASSPPAGTSKGNEQFF. The CDR3 DNA reads as TGTGCCAGCAGTCCCCCAGCGGGGACCTCCAAGGGGAATGAGCAGTTCTTC.

This clonotype was seen repeatedly, ten times or more. This chain uses TRBV2 with TRBJ2-1; D may be TRBD1 (6 bases). The V gene's germline CDR1 is SNHLY and CDR2 FYNNEI. The V end lost 5 bases, the J end lost 8 bases, and 13 bases lay between the germline ends. The CDR3 has 13 amino acids. CDR3 protein: CASSSQGPYEQFF. The CDR3 bases are TGTGCCAGCAGTTCTCAGGGGCCCTATGAGCAGTTCTTC.

This clonotype was seen only a few times. The chain couples TRBV5-1 to TRBJ1-6; TRBD1 agrees at 7 bases. CDR3 length: 14 residues. Germline V gene data show CDR1 as SGHRS and CDR2 as YFSETQ. Losses at the gene ends were 6 bases for V and 10 bases for J; bases not matched to a gene: 10. CDR3 in DNA: TGCGCCAGCACCTCAACGACAGGGACCTCACCCCTCCACTTT. Amino acids: CASTSTTGTSPLHF.

This clonotype has ten or more counts. The chain has TRBV30 and TRBJ1-5, with 9 bases lining up with TRBD1. CDR3 length equals 14 residues. The germline gives CDR1 GTSNPN, CDR2 SVGIG (reference sequence). The J segment lost 7 bases and the V segment lost 0 bases, leaving 4 bases of the junction unmatched. The CDR3 DNA is TGTGCCTGGAGTGTGGGACAGGGAAGGCAGCCCCAGCATTTT. Encoded protein: CAWSVGQGRQPQHF.

This clonotype turned up a few times. The chain is built from TRBV7-9 and TRBJ2-1; 8 bases are a match to TRBD2. The germline gives CDR1 SEHNR, CDR2 FQNEAQ (reference sequence). V lost 4 bases to trimming and J lost 4 bases; unmatched junction nucleotides: 9. The CDR3 runs to 16 residues. The DNA for the CDR3 is TGTGCCAGCAGCTCGACGGGGGGGAGGGTATACAATGAGCAGTTCTTC. Its protein product is CASSSTGGRVYNEQFF. Based on the CDR3 plus reference TRBV7-9 and TRBJ2-1, the full variable domain is DTGVSQNPRHKITKRGQNVTFRCDPISEHNRLYWYRQTLGQGPEFLTYFQNEAQLEKSRLLSDRFSAERPKGSFSTLEIQRTEQGDSAMYLCASSSTGGRVYNEQFFGPGTRLTVL.

The J gene is TRBJ1-3, the V gene TRBV5-4, with 7 bases matching TRBD1. CDR3 length: 15 amino acids. V was pared by 1 base and J by 2 bases, with 3 bases of the junction left unmatched. Germline V gene data show CDR1 as SGHNT and CDR2 as YYREEE (reference sequence). CDR3 sequence (DNA): TGTGCCAGCAGCTTGAGGGGGCAAGCTGGAAACACCATATATTTT. It is translated as CASSLRGQAGNTIYF.

J is TRBJ2-7 and V is TRBV28; 12 bases fit TRBD2. This CDR3 comprises 16 residues. With V trimmed by 5 bases and J by 6 bases, 11 bases remained unmatched. The germline CDR1 and CDR2 sequences are MDHEN and SYDVKM. CDR3 bases: TGTGCCAGCAGTATGGGACTAGCGGGTTCCTCTAGCGAGCAGTACTTC. This translates into CASSMGLAGSSSEQYF.

This clonotype was detected ten times or more. The chain carries TRBV28 and TRBJ1-2; D is undetermined. The CDR3 has 14 amino acids. V lost 1 base, J lost 9 bases, and 15 bases lay in between. Germline V lookup: CDR1 MDHEN, CDR2 SYDVKM. DNA of the CDR3: TGTGCCAGCAGTTTATCCGGCGGGCTTTTGAGCTACACCTTC. It translates to CASSLSGGLLSYTF.

The sample holds many counts of this clonotype. The CDR3 sequence is CATSRGRGGSYEQYF. CDR3 coding DNA: TGTGCCACCAGCAGAGGACGGGGGGGCAGTTACGAGCAGTACTTC. The chain joins TRBV15 to TRBJ2-7; 8 bases fit TRBD2. CDR3 length: 15 amino acids. V was pared by 1 base and J by 4 bases, with 6 bases of the junction left unmatched. Germline-derived CDR1 and CDR2 are LNHNV and YYDKDF (reference sequence).

There are a few counts of this clonotype. J is TRBJ1-2 and V is TRBV2, with D hard to call. Germline-derived CDR1 and CDR2 are SNHLY and FYNNEI. This CDR3 has 13 amino acids. Trimming took 10 bases from V and 5 from J, leaving 17 bases between them. CDR3 loop: CATQNFLFYGYTF. The CDR3 nucleotides are TGTGCCACACAGAATTTCCTTTTTTATGGCTACACCTTC.

The chain carries TRBV25-1 and TRBJ1-6; 8 nucleotides line up with TRBD1. Trimming at V came to 10 bases and at J to 4 bases, leaving 6 bases not matched to a gene. The CDR3 consists of 14 residues. CDR1 MGHDK and CDR2 SYGVNS come from the germline V gene. CDR3 bases: TGTGCCACCTCGACAGGGGAGTATAATTCACCCCTCCACTTT. Translated, it gives CATSTGEYNSPLHF.

There are many counts of this clonotype. V is TRBV2 and J is TRBJ1-1, with a possible D match to TRBD1 (6 bases). The CDR3 loop spans 14 amino acids. The germline V and J ends were trimmed by 3 bases and 0 bases, with 8 bases remaining between them. Germline loops: CDR1 SNHLY, CDR2 FYNNEI. The CDR3 sequence is CASSDQGLNTEAFF. As DNA, the CDR3 is TGTGCCAGCAGTGACCAGGGGCTGAACACTGAAGCTTTCTTT.

The sample holds many counts of this clonotype. J is TRBJ2-1 and V is TRBV9; 12 positions agree with TRBD2. CDR1 is SGDLS, CDR2 YYNGEE, per germline. The CDR3 consists of 15 residues. V shed 3 bases, J shed 5 bases, and the junction held 3 bases outside the gene matches. The CDR3 sequence is CASSERTSGNNEQFF. Here the CDR3 DNA reads TGTGCCAGCAGCGAAAGGACTAGCGGGAACAATGAGCAGTTCTTC.

This clonotype has at least ten counts. The V call is TRBV2, the J call TRBJ1-5; D gene unclear. Trimming removed 3 bases from V and 4 bases from J, with 4 bases in between. This CDR3 has 12 residues. Looked up from germline, CDR1 is SNHLY and CDR2 is FYNNEI. In DNA, the CDR3 is TGTGCCAGCAGTGATGGGAATCAGCCCCAGCATTTT. This translates into CASSDGNQPQHF.

The V and J genes are TRBV5-1 and TRBJ2-1; no firm D call. CDR1 is SGHRS, CDR2 YFSETQ, per germline. The length of the CDR3 is 14 residues. V was clipped by 1 base and J by 15 bases, with 20 bases between them. DNA for the CDR3: TGCGCCAGCAGCTTGCCCCCTCCGTCGGATGGTGGGTTCTTC. Translated, it gives CASSLPPPSDGGFF.

The chain employs TRBV11-3 and TRBJ2-3; TRBD2 aligns across 11 bases. The ends lost 3 bases at V and 0 bases at J; junction bases unmatched: 5. There are 17 residues in the CDR3. CDR1 is SGHNT, CDR2 YENEEA, per germline. CDR3 region: CASSLGLAVSSTDTQYF. The CDR3 bases are TGTGCCAGCAGCTTGGGACTAGCGGTATCTAGCACAGATACGCAGTATTTT.

The chain has TRBV20-1 and TRBJ1-1; 7 bases match TRBD1. Germline V gives CDR1 DFQATT, CDR2 SNEGSKA (reference sequence). V was clipped by 4 bases and J by 3 bases; unmatched bases: 20. This CDR3 has 18 residues. The DNA of the CDR3 is TGCAGTGCTATTGGCCCAGGGAAGGGACAGTCAATGGACACTGAAGCTTTCTTT. Its translation is CSAIGPGKGQSMDTEAFF.

This clonotype was counted ten times or more. The chain has TRBV20-1 and TRBJ2-7; no clear D gene. V was clipped by 1 base and J by 2 bases, with 3 bases between them. Per germline, CDR1 DFQATT and CDR2 SNEGSKA (reference sequence). The CDR3 is made up of 11 amino acids. This chain's CDR3 is CSARGPYEQYF. The CDR3 DNA sequence: TGCAGTGCTAGAGGCCCCTACGAGCAGTACTTC.

The table lists this clonotype with many counts. The genes are TRBV11-2 and TRBJ2-1; D might be TRBD2 (7 bases). V lost 0 bases and J 4 bases, leaving 16 bases between the germline ends. The CDR3 consists of 17 residues. Germline V lookup: CDR1 SGHAT, CDR2 FQNNGV. The CDR3 protein is CASSLDRGRGPYNEQFF. CDR3 bases: TGTGCCAGCAGCTTAGATCGGGGGCGGGGGCCATACAATGAGCAGTTCTTC.

V and J are TRBV20-1 and TRBJ1-1, with D possibly being TRBD1 (6 bases). V dropped 0 bases and J dropped 3 bases, with 14 bases sitting between them. Germline V gives CDR1 DFQATT, CDR2 SNEGSKA (reference sequence). This CDR3 is built from 15 residues. The CDR3 loop is CSARDVREGDTEAFF. CDR3 coding DNA: TGCAGTGCTAGAGATGTGAGGGAGGGGGACACTGAAGCTTTCTTT.

This clonotype was seen at least ten times. The chain is built from TRBV11-2 and TRBJ2-3, with unresolved D. With 0 bases removed from V and 0 bases from J, the gap between germline ends came to 13 bases. There are 17 residues in the CDR3. The germline CDR1 and CDR2 sequences are SGHAT and FQNNGV. DNA for the CDR3: TGTGCCAGCAGCTTAGATTTTCCGACTTCTAGCACAGATACGCAGTATTTT. It codes for CASSLDFPTSSTDTQYF.

This clonotype was picked up many times. This sequence joins TRBV28 and TRBJ2-5, with 7 bases aligning to TRBD2. This CDR3 has 12 amino acids. The ends lost 2 bases at V and 10 bases at J; junction bases unmatched: 4. Germline V CDR1 and CDR2: MDHEN, SYDVKM. The CDR3 loop is CASSLRLADQYF. CDR3 in DNA: TGTGCCAGCAGTTTACGACTAGCCGACCAGTACTTC.